This is a list of T cell receptor beta chains from one sample in a study of shared clonotypes between healthy human individuals. The table came from immunoSEQ multiplex PCR; TCRdb's copy has only in-frame clones and leaves some out. The sample consists of approximately 2.3 million clones, about 92% of them appearing once. The sequenced sample was naive CD4+ T cells from PBMCs. These receptors were obtained from a young man in good health. Some clones in this sample may be carry-over from other donors' samples. CDR3s include the opening cysteine and the closing phenylalanine or tryptophan. The order of the fields is J gene, clone size, D gene, V gene, CDR3 protein, CDR3 DNA. The D gene is left open where the match is weak. Clone size is given for some rows only: seen once, a few or many times, or a class if the clone is expanded.

J: TRBJ2-3; size: .; D: TRBD1; V: TRBV9; CDR3: CASTRTGTDTDTQYF; DNA: TGTGCCAGCACCCGTACTGGGACAGACACAGATACGCAGTATTTT
J: TRBJ2-1; size: .; D: .; V: TRBV12-5; CDR3: CASSGPPGIQIF; DNA: TGTGCTAGCTCCGGCCCCCCGGGAATCCAGATCTTC
J: TRBJ1-5; size: .; D: .; V: TRBV28; CDR3: CASSSSQGRGNQPQHF; DNA: TGTGCCAGCAGTTCCTCCCAGGGTCGGGGCAATCAGCCCCAGCATTTT
J: TRBJ1-4; size: .; D: .; V: TRBV28; CDR3: CASSAVLGADNEKLFF; DNA: TGTGCCAGCAGTGCCGTTTTGGGAGCGGATAATGAAAAACTGTTTTTT
J: TRBJ1-1; size: .; D: .; V: TRBV25-1; CDR3: CASSDRGGYTEAFF; DNA: TGTGCCAGCAGTGACAGGGGCGGTTACACTGAAGCTTTCTTT
J: TRBJ2-1; size: .; D: .; V: TRBV6-5; CDR3: CASSGHSSYNEQFF; DNA: TGTGCCAGCAGTGGACACAGCTCCTACAATGAGCAGTTCTTC
J: TRBJ2-1; size: .; D: TRBD2; V: TRBV7-6; CDR3: CASSGASGVVNEQFF; DNA: TGTGCCAGCAGCGGGGCCAGCGGGGTGGTAAATGAGCAGTTCTTC
J: TRBJ1-5; size: .; D: .; V: TRBV15; CDR3: CATSPPLEAGDQPQHF; DNA: TGTGCCACCAGCCCCCCCCTGGAGGCAGGGGATCAGCCCCAGCATTTT
J: TRBJ1-1; size: .; D: .; V: TRBV19; CDR3: CASSIVAGGTEAFF; DNA: TGTGCCAGTAGTATTGTGGCCGGGGGGACTGAAGCTTTCTTT
J: TRBJ2-7; size: .; D: .; V: TRBV4-1; CDR3: CASRRVLVDYEQYF; DNA: TGCGCCAGCAGGAGAGTCCTAGTCGACTACGAGCAGTACTTC
J: TRBJ1-4; size: .; D: TRBD1; V: TRBV6-5; CDR3: CATRTGGMEKLFF; DNA: TGTGCCACCAGGACAGGGGGAATGGAAAAACTGTTTTTT
J: TRBJ2-7; size: .; D: .; V: TRBV11-2; CDR3: CASSSVRGRWEQYF; DNA: TGTGCCAGCAGTTCAGTCAGGGGTCGGTGGGAGCAGTACTTC
J: TRBJ2-5; size: .; D: TRBD1; V: TRBV5-4; CDR3: CASSLEGAGRKTQYF; DNA: TGTGCCAGCAGCTTGGAGGGGGCGGGTAGGAAGACCCAGTACTTC
J: TRBJ2-3; size: .; D: TRBD2; V: TRBV7-3; CDR3: CASSLGLAGVGDTQYF; DNA: TGTGCCAGCAGCTTGGGGCTAGCGGGAGTTGGAGATACGCAGTATTTT
J: TRBJ2-1; size: once; D: TRBD2; V: TRBV28; CDR3: CASSSPSSGSFYNEQFF; DNA: TGTGCCAGCAGTTCCCCCTCTAGCGGGAGTTTCTACAATGAGCAGTTCTTC
J: TRBJ1-2; size: .; D: .; V: TRBV19; CDR3: CASSANKQGNYGYTF; DNA: TGTGCCAGTAGTGCGAATAAACAGGGAAACTATGGCTACACCTTC
J: TRBJ2-3; size: .; D: TRBD2; V: TRBV10-2; CDR3: CASLSATSGRADTQYF; DNA: TGCGCCAGCCTCTCCGCCACTAGCGGGAGGGCAGATACGCAGTATTTT
J: TRBJ2-7; size: .; D: .; V: TRBV18; CDR3: CASSPPGQSYEQYF; DNA: TGTGCCAGCTCCCCACCGGGACAATCCTACGAGCAGTACTTC
J: TRBJ2-7; size: .; D: .; V: TRBV2; CDR3: CASRIGGREQYF; DNA: TGTGCCAGCAGGATTGGTGGGAGGGAGCAGTACTTC
J: TRBJ2-5; size: once; D: .; V: TRBV5-1; CDR3: CASSRGQGYQETQYF; DNA: TGCGCCAGCAGCCGGGGGCAGGGGTACCAAGAGACCCAGTACTTC
J: TRBJ1-2; size: .; D: .; V: TRBV28; CDR3: CASSPNAPYGYTF; DNA: TGTGCCAGCAGCCCCAATGCACCCTATGGCTACACCTTC
J: TRBJ2-7; size: .; D: .; V: TRBV7-3; CDR3: CASSQGRRGYEQYF; DNA: TGTGCCAGCAGCCAGGGACGACGGGGCTACGAGCAGTACTTC
J: TRBJ1-5; size: .; D: .; V: TRBV2; CDR3: CASREGVASQPQHF; DNA: TGTGCCAGCAGGGAGGGGGTGGCGAGTCAGCCCCAGCATTTT
J: TRBJ2-7; size: .; D: .; V: TRBV7-3; CDR3: CASSLGPHYEQYF; DNA: TGTGCCAGCAGCCTGGGTCCCCACTACGAGCAGTACTTC
J: TRBJ2-2; size: .; D: .; V: TRBV28; CDR3: CASSRTGTFYTGELFF; DNA: TGTGCCAGCAGCCGAACAGGGACATTCTACACCGGGGAGCTGTTTTTT
J: TRBJ1-1; size: .; D: .; V: TRBV25-1; CDR3: CASRVWGNTEAFF; DNA: TGTGCCAGCAGGGTTTGGGGGAACACTGAAGCTTTCTTT
J: TRBJ1-5; size: .; D: .; V: TRBV5-1; CDR3: CASSLDGVSNQPQHF; DNA: TGCGCCAGCAGCTTGGACGGGGTAAGCAATCAGCCCCAGCATTTT
J: TRBJ1-1; size: .; D: .; V: TRBV6-1; CDR3: CASSEGSSGPPGKAFF; DNA: TGTGCCAGCAGTGAAGGTAGCTCGGGACCCCCGGGGAAAGCTTTCTTT
J: TRBJ2-5; size: .; D: TRBD2; V: TRBV28; CDR3: CASSSSLAVEETQYF; DNA: TGTGCCAGCAGCTCCTCACTAGCGGTTGAGGAGACCCAGTACTTC
J: TRBJ1-5; size: .; D: .; V: TRBV29-1; CDR3: CSVEVKRAGNQPQHF; DNA: TGCAGCGTTGAGGTTAAGAGGGCGGGTAATCAGCCCCAGCATTTT
J: TRBJ1-1; size: .; D: .; V: TRBV7-2; CDR3: CASSPYSTMNTEAFF; DNA: TGTGCCAGCAGCCCCTACTCGACTATGAACACTGAAGCTTTCTTT
J: TRBJ2-7; size: .; D: TRBD1; V: TRBV10-1; CDR3: CASSRDRGSHEQYF; DNA: TGCGCCAGCAGCCGGGACAGGGGTTCTCACGAGCAGTACTTC
J: TRBJ2-7; size: .; D: TRBD2; V: TRBV28; CDR3: CASVGLAGVAGQYF; DNA: TGTGCCAGCGTCGGACTAGCGGGAGTAGCAGGGCAGTACTTC
J: TRBJ1-1; size: .; D: .; V: TRBV7-3; CDR3: CASSFVRNTEAFF; DNA: TGTGCCAGCAGCTTCGTTCGGAACACTGAAGCTTTCTTT
J: TRBJ1-2; size: .; D: TRBD1; V: TRBV6-6; CDR3: CASSPWTGSVAYGYTF; DNA: TGTGCCAGCAGTCCATGGACAGGCTCCGTCGCCTATGGCTACACCTTC
J: TRBJ2-5; size: .; D: .; V: TRBV20-1; CDR3: CSASSRETQYF; DNA: TGCAGTGCTAGCTCTAGAGAGACCCAGTACTTC
J: TRBJ2-4; size: .; D: TRBD2; V: TRBV29-1; CDR3: CSAGLAEKNIQYF; DNA: TGCAGCGCCGGACTAGCGGAAAAAAACATTCAGTACTTC
J: TRBJ1-3; size: .; D: .; V: TRBV19; CDR3: CASSGNTIYF; DNA: TGTGCCAGTTCTGGAAACACCATATATTTT
J: TRBJ2-2; size: .; D: .; V: TRBV27; CDR3: CASSPSLLGTGELFF; DNA: TGTGCCAGCAGCCCCTCCCTCCTAGGCACCGGGGAGCTGTTTTTT
J: TRBJ1-4; size: .; D: .; V: TRBV18; CDR3: CASSPGAPTNEKLFF; DNA: TGTGCCAGCTCACCTGGGGCACCAACTAATGAAAAACTGTTTTTT
J: TRBJ1-2; size: .; D: .; V: TRBV21-1; CDR3: CASSNFVWRAQFYGYTF; DNA: TGTGCCAGCAGCAATTTCGTCTGGCGTGCCCAGTTCTATGGCTACACCTTC
J: TRBJ2-5; size: .; D: TRBD2; V: TRBV2; CDR3: CASGLAGGPVETQYF; DNA: TGTGCCAGCGGTCTAGCGGGAGGGCCGGTAGAGACCCAGTACTTC
J: TRBJ2-7; size: .; D: TRBD2; V: TRBV11-2; CDR3: CASSLGLADYEQYF; DNA: TGTGCCAGCAGCCTCGGACTAGCGGACTACGAGCAGTACTTC
J: TRBJ2-5; size: .; D: .; V: TRBV7-8; CDR3: CASSLFGLLEETQYF; DNA: TGTGCCAGCAGCTTATTCGGGCTATTAGAAGAGACCCAGTACTTC
J: TRBJ1-3; size: .; D: .; V: TRBV5-1; CDR3: CASSRDGSSGNTIYF; DNA: TGCGCCAGCAGCCGGGACGGATCCTCTGGAAACACCATATATTTT
J: TRBJ1-5; size: .; D: .; V: TRBV6-1; CDR3: CASSEGQVPNQPQHF; DNA: TGTGCCAGCAGTGAAGGACAGGTCCCCAATCAGCCCCAGCATTTT
J: TRBJ2-1; size: .; D: TRBD2; V: TRBV5-8; CDR3: CASSLTTGTSGGYNEQFF; DNA: TGTGCCAGCAGCTTGACTACCGGGACTAGCGGAGGTTACAATGAGCAGTTCTTC
J: TRBJ2-3; size: once; D: TRBD2; V: TRBV4-1; CDR3: CASSQPNLAGSSVTQYF; DNA: TGCGCCAGCAGCCAACCTAACTTAGCGGGAAGTAGCGTTACGCAGTATTTT
J: TRBJ2-3; size: once; D: TRBD1; V: TRBV5-6; CDR3: CASRRDRVSSTDTQYF; DNA: TGTGCCAGCAGACGTGACAGGGTTTCTAGCACAGATACGCAGTATTTT
J: TRBJ1-1; size: few; D: .; V: TRBV27; CDR3: CASSRERGTEAFF; DNA: TGTGCCAGCAGCCGGGAGAGAGGCACTGAAGCTTTCTTT
J: TRBJ1-5; size: .; D: .; V: TRBV28; CDR3: CASSLFQGNSNQPQHF; DNA: TGTGCCAGCAGTTTATTCCAGGGTAATAGCAATCAGCCCCAGCATTTT